This T cell receptor (beta chain) is from a study of beta chain features in type 1 diabetes. Sequencing targeted expressed TCRB transcripts, as all isolated RNA had been reverse transcribed. Assay: immunoSEQ multiplex PCR; the TCRdb copy retains only in-frame clones and omits some. The data contain 150,000 to 200,000 clones, about 8.3% of them singletons. Regarding the study as a whole: There was a moderate but significant shortening of TCRB CDR3s in all four CD4+ subsets of Type 1 diabetes patients. Patients and controls would share equally any PCR tilt toward shorter templates.

The sample holds a few counts of this clone. What it binds is not known. Every participating donor gave one draw, a heparinised blood sample averaging roughly 100 mL. A CD45RO/CCR7/CD25/CD127/CD95/CD27 panel sorted naive, central memory, regulatory and stem cell-like memory CD4+ cells. The authors obtained over 98% purity in all sorted populations. The V end lost 7 bases, the J end lost 6 bases, and 13 bases lay between the germline ends. In germline, CDR1 is SGHTA, CDR2 FQGNSA. The CDR3 runs to 13 residues. The chain combines TRBV7-2 with TRBJ2-4, with D tentatively TRBD2 (6 bases). What was sequenced was central memory CD4+ T cells from blood. The TCR comes from a woman aged 18-29 years with type 1 diabetes. The CDR3 sequence: CASKVGAGNIQYF. DNA for the CDR3: TGTGCCAGCAAGGTGGGAGCGGGAAACATTCAGTACTTC.